This record looks at one T cell receptor (beta chain) sequence and its context. Its antigen is still unknown. These data originate in a study of T cells expressing NK-cell markers. The study's findings and limits: In a group of 5 to 7 donors, dominant NKG2C+ clonotypes represented about 1.0-8% of CD8+ T cells. Where several donors were concerned, these clonotypes also led the CD3+CD56-NKG2C+ fraction.

TCR beta cDNA was made by 5'RACE template switching with UMIs. TCRdb re-called the 5' RACE reads; every CDR3 protein appears as one record, without DNA. In all, the sample yields 440,000 or so distinct CDR3 sequences. The CDR3 runs to 16 residues. Looked up from germline, CDR1 is MGHDK and CDR2 is SYGVNS. Specimen: blood T cells: a sorted CD56 or NKG2C T cell subset, CD4+ or CD8+ T cells, or bulk PBMC T cells (not recorded which). The receptor comes from a woman between 18 and 70 years old in good health. J is TRBJ1-1 and V is TRBV25-1; with no DNA, the TCRdb D assignment of TRBD1 cannot be verified. The CDR3: CASSGHAGVLGTEAFF.